This is a list of T cell receptor beta chains from one sample in a study of shared clonotypes between healthy human individuals. The data were produced by immunoSEQ multiplex PCR, yet TCRdb's version contains in-frame clones alone and is incomplete. In the table there are 1.6 million or so clones, around 97% of which are singletons. Sequencing input: naive CD4+ T cells sorted from blood. These receptors all stem from a man aged 25 to 45 in good health. CDR3s include the opening cysteine and the closing phenylalanine or tryptophan. Fields, in order: J gene, clone size, D gene, V gene, CDR3 DNA, CDR3 protein. A D gene is named only where the DNA matches it firmly. The size of a clone is reported for some rows only, either as once, few or many, or as a class for expanded clones.

TRBJ1-1 | . | TRBD1 | TRBV28 | TGTGCCAGCAGTTTAACGCTAAGGACAGGGGGGTACGCTTTCTTT | CASSLTLRTGGYAFF
TRBJ2-1 | . | . | TRBV6-6 | TGTGCCAGCAGTTACCTCCTCGACAGGAATGAGCAGTTCTTC | CASSYLLDRNEQFF
TRBJ1-5 | . | . | TRBV28 | TGTGCCAGCAGTTTGATGCAGGGCAATCAGCCCCAGCATTTT | CASSLMQGNQPQHF
TRBJ2-1 | . | . | TRBV7-9 | TGTGCCAGCAGCTTAGACAATTACAATGAGCAGTTCTTC | CASSLDNYNEQFF
TRBJ1-4 | . | . | TRBV6-1 | TGTGCCAGCAGAGCCTCAGGGGCCAGGGGTGAAAAACTGTTTTTT | CASRASGARGEKLFF
TRBJ2-1 | . | TRBD2 | TRBV18 | TGTGCCAGCTCCCAGCTCCTAAAAACCGGGACTATTAACAATGAGCAGTTCTTC | CASSQLLKTGTINNEQFF
TRBJ1-1 | . | . | TRBV29-1 | TGCAGCGTGTTAGGTAGGTTCCTCACTGAAGCTTTCTTT | CSVLGRFLTEAFF
TRBJ2-3 | . | . | TRBV7-6 | TGTGCCAGCAGCTTAGGGTCCCTAGCCAGCACAGATACGCAGTATTTT | CASSLGSLASTDTQYF
TRBJ2-3 | . | . | TRBV29-1 | TGCAGCGTTGGTGGTGTGGTCACAGATACGCAGTATTTT | CSVGGVVTDTQYF
TRBJ2-5 | . | TRBD2 | TRBV4-1 | TGCGCCAGCAGCTCCGGGGGACTAGCAGAAATCCAAGAGACCCAGTACTTC | CASSSGGLAEIQETQYF
TRBJ2-1 | . | TRBD2 | TRBV7-2 | TGTGCCAGCAGCTTGGGAGGGAGCACTGAGCAGTTCTTC | CASSLGGSTEQFF
TRBJ1-1 | . | . | TRBV19 | TGTGCCAGTAGTATGGGGTTGGTGAACACTGAAGCTTTCTTT | CASSMGLVNTEAFF
TRBJ1-5 | . | TRBD1 | TRBV7-2 | TGTGCCAGCAGCTCACAGGGGGCGATAGGGTGGCAGCCCCAGCATTTT | CASSSQGAIGWQPQHF
TRBJ2-1 | . | . | TRBV6-1 | TGTGCCAGCATTCGCCTTCTAGCGATCAACGGGGAGCAGTTCTTC | CASIRLLAINGEQFF
TRBJ2-6 | . | TRBD1 | TRBV6-5 | TGTGCCAGCAGTGGTACGACAGGGAATAACGTCCTGACTTTC | CASSGTTGNNVLTF
TRBJ2-7 | . | . | TRBV5-4 | TGTGCCAGCAGCTCCGGGGGAGCCTACGAGCAGTACTTC | CASSSGGAYEQYF
TRBJ2-1 | . | TRBD1 | TRBV6-5 | TGTGCCAGCAGTTACGCACCGACAGGGGGCAATGAGCAGTTCTTC | CASSYAPTGGNEQFF
TRBJ1-3 | once | . | TRBV18 | TGTGCCAGCTCACCGGTCTCGGACAGCCTTGGAAACACCATATATTTT | CASSPVSDSLGNTIYF
TRBJ1-1 | . | . | TRBV11-2 | TGTGCCAGCAGCTTAGTCGCAGGGAGGGTACCTGAAGCTTTCTTT | CASSLVAGRVPEAFF
TRBJ1-5 | . | . | TRBV28 | TGTGCCAGCAGTTTAAACTCCGGGACACACCCGACCTGGGCACGACAGCCCCAGCATTTT | CASSLNSGTHPTWARQPQHF
TRBJ2-3 | . | TRBD1 | TRBV5-1 | TGCGCCAGCAGCTGGGACAGGGAAACAGATACGCAGTATTTT | CASSWDRETDTQYF
TRBJ1-2 | . | . | TRBV29-1 | TGCAGCGTCGGAGTTCGCGGGGGCTACACCTTC | CSVGVRGGYTF
TRBJ2-1 | . | . | TRBV15 | TGTGCCACCAGCACCGCTCCGGGACAAGCTTACAATGAGCAGTTCTTC | CATSTAPGQAYNEQFF
TRBJ2-3 | . | . | TRBV19 | TGTGCCAGTAGCCTCGGGACGGGGACAGATACGCAGTATTTT | CASSLGTGTDTQYF
TRBJ2-4 | . | . | TRBV6-1 | TGTGCCAGCAGTCTCTCAGGGGAAAACATTCAGTACTTC | CASSLSGENIQYF
TRBJ2-3 | . | . | TRBV6-1 | TGTGCCAGCAGTGAAAAGACGAAGACTCATCTTCCTAGCACAGATACGCAGTATTTT | CASSEKTKTHLPSTDTQYF
TRBJ1-3 | . | . | TRBV5-4 | TGTGCCAGCAGCTACTCTGGAAACACCATATATTTT | CASSYSGNTIYF